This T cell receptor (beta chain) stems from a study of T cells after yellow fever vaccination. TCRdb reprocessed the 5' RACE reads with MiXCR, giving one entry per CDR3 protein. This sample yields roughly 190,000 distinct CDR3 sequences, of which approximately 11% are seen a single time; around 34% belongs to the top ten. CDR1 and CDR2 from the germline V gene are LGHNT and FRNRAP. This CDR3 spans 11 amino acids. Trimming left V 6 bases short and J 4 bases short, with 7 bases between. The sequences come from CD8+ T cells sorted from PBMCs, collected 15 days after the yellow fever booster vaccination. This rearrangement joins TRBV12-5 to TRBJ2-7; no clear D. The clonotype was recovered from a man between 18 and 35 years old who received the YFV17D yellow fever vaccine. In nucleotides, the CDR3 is TGTGCTAGTGGACACTATTACGAGCAGTACTTC. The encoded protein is CASGHYYEQYF.